The sequence of this T cell receptor beta chain was determined in a study of T cells in Graves' hyperthyroidism and ophthalmopathy. Study-wide results and limits: Model output signaled ophthalmopathy a median around 5.9 months ahead of onset.

The ends were cut back, 3 bases at V and 2 bases at J, with 11 bases in the middle. The CDR3 consists of 16 residues. Remarks on this clonotype: Antigen unknown.

Amplification of TCR beta CDR3 regions was performed using RNA transcripts as template. In the first-round RT-PCR of the TCR CDR3, the HTBI primer set was used. TCRdb independently ran MiXCR on the multiplex PCR reads; one entry per CDR3 protein. Of approximately 590,000 distinct CDR3 sequences in the sample, 15% to 18% were seen once. The chain combines TRBV12-3 or TRBV12-4 with TRBJ2-6; D unclear. The sample taken for sequencing was blood. This receptor was obtained from a woman in her twenties or thirties with Graves' hyperthyroidism. CDR3 region: CASSFMGLAGANVLTF. The CDR3 DNA is TGTGCCAGCAGTTTTATGGGTTTGGCTGGGGCCAACGTCCTGACTTTC.